This T cell receptor (beta chain) was profiled in a study of cytomegalovirus exposure and HLA in healthy donors. It was with 60 Vbeta and 13 Jbeta primers that the PCR ran. How the authors handled the data: An analysis performed later counted about 80 million unique TCR beta chains (roughly 10 million of them shared). Libraries were prepared by immunoSEQ multiplex PCR; TCRdb keeps only in-frame clonotypes and omits some of them. V and J calls plus clone size are reproduced from that table; the DNA served to infer D and trimming. The profile shows about 93,000 clones, just over 75% of them singletons. Germline V gene lookup returns CDR1 SGHDT and CDR2 YYEEEE. V dropped 0 bases and J dropped 5; count of bases not matched to a gene: 3. The CDR3 sequence is 14 residues long.

This sequence originates from a man aged 25 to 40 in good health and CMV-seronegative. The chain carries TRBV5-6 and TRBJ2-5, with 8 positions matching TRBD2. Sequencing was done on a sample of PBMCs. CDR3 bases: TGTGCCAGCAGCTTGGCCACTAGCGGCGAGACCCAGTACTTC. It translates to CASSLATSGETQYF.